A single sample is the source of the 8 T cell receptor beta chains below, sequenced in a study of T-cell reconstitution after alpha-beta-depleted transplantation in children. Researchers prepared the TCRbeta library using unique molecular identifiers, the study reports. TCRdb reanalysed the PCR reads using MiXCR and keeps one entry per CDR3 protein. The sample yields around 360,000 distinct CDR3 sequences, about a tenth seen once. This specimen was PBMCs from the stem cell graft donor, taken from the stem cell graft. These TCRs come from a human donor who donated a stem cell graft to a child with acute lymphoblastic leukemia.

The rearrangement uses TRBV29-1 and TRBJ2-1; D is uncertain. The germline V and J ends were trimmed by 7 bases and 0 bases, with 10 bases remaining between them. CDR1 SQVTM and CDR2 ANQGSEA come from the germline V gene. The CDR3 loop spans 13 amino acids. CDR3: CSAHLDSYNEQFF. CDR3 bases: TGCAGCGCCCACTTGGACTCCTACAATGAGCAGTTCTTC.

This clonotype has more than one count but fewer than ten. DNA for the CDR3: TGTGCCAGCTCTGGCGGCTACACCTTC. Translating it yields CASSGGYTF. The gene calls are TRBV7-9 and TRBJ1-2, with D unresolved. The germline V and J ends were trimmed by 8 bases and 8 bases, with 6 bases remaining between them. Germline V gene lookup returns CDR1 SEHNR and CDR2 FQNEAQ (reference sequence). The CDR3 totals 9 residues.

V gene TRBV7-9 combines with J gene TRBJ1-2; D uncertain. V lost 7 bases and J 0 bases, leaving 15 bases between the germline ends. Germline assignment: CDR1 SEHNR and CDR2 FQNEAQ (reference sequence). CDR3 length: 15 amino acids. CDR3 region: CASTPPAAANYGYTF. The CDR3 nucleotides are TGTGCCAGCACCCCGCCCGCAGCAGCTAACTATGGCTACACCTTC.

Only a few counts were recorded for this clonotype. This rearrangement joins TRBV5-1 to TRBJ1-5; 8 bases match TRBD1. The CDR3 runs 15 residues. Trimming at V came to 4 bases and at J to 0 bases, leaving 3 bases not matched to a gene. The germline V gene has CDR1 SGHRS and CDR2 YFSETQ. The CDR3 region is CASSPGGSSNQPQHF. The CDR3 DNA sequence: TGCGCCAGCAGCCCAGGGGGCTCTAGCAATCAGCCCCAGCATTTT.

The CDR3 DNA sequence: TGTGCCAGCAGTTACGGGAGCGCCTACGAGCAGTACTTC. This sequence encodes CASSYGSAYEQYF. The rearrangement uses TRBV28 and TRBJ2-7, with a possible D match to TRBD2 (6 bases). The CDR3 length is 13 residues. Per the germline V gene, CDR1 is MDHEN and CDR2 is SYDVKM. Trimming shortened V by 4 bases and J by 2 bases, and 9 bases separated the two germline ends. Looking up the rest from reference TRBV28 and TRBJ2-7 gives the full variable domain: DVKVTQSSRYLVKRTGEKVFLECVQDMDHENMFWYRQDPGLGLRLIYFSYDVKMKEKGDIPEGYSVSREKKERFSLILESASTNQTSMYLCASSYGSAYEQYFGPGTRLTVT.

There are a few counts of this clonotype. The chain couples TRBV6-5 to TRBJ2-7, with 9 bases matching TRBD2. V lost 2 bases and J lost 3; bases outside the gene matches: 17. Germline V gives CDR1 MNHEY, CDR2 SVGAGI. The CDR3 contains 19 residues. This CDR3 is CASSYSSSGTRRAHYEQYF. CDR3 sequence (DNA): TGTGCCAGCAGTTACAGTTCTAGCGGGACCAGGAGAGCGCACTACGAGCAGTACTTC.

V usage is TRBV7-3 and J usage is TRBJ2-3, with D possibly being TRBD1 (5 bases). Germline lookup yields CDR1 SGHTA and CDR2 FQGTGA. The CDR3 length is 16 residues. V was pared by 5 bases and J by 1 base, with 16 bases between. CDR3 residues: CASSPSPGLGTDTQYF. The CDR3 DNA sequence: TGTGCCAGCAGCCCCTCCCCAGGGTTGGGCACAGATACGCAGTATTTT.

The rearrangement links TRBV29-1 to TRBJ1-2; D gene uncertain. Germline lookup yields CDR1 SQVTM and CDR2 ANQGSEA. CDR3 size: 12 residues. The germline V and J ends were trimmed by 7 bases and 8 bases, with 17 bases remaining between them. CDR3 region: CSAPKSAGGYTF. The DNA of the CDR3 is TGCAGCGCACCGAAATCAGCGGGGGGCTACACCTTC.